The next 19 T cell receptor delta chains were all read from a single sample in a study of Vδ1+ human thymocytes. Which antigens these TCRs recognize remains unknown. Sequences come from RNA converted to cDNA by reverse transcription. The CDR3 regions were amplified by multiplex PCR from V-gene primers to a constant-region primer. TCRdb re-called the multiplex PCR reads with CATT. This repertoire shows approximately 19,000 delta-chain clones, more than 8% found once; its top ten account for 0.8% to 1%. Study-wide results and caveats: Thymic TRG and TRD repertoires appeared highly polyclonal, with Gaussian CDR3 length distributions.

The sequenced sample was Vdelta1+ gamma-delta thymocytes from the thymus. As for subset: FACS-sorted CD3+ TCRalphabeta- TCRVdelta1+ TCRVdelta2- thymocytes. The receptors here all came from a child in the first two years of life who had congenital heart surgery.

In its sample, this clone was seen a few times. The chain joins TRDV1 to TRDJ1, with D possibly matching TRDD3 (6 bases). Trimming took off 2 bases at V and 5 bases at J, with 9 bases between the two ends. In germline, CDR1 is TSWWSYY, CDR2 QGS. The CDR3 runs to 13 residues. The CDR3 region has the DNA TGTGCTCTTGGGGAAGGGGATCAGGATAAACTCATCTTT. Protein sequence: CALGEGDQDKLIF.

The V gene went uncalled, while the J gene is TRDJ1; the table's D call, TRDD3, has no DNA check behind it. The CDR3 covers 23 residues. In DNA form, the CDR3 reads TGTGCTCTTGGGGAACCCGCCGGTGAAGGCCGTCTACTGGGGGATGCGCTGGAGGGTAAACTCATCTTT. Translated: CALGEPAGEGRLLGDALEGKLIF.

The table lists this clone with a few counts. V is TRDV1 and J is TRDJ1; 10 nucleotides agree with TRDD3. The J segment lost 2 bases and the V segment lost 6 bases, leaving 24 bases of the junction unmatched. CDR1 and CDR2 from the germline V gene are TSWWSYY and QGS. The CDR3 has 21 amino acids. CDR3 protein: CALGIRFPHWGILGETDKLIF. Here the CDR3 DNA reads TGTGCTCTTGGAATAAGATTCCCCCACTGGGGGATTCTAGGGGAAACCGATAAACTCATCTTT.

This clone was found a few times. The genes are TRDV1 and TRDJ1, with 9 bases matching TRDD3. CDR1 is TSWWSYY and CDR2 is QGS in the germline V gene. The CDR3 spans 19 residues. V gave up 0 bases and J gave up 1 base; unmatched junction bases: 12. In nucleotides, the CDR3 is TGTGCTCTTGGGGAACTTAACCCCATGCTGGGGGATTTCACCGATAAACTCATCTTT. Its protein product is CALGELNPMLGDFTDKLIF.

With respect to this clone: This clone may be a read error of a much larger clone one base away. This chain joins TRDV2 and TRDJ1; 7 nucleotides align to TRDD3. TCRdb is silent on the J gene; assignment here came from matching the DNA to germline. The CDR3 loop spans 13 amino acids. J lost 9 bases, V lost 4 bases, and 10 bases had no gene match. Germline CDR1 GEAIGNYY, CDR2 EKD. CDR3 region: CACDYLGGAELIF. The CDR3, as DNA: TGTGCCTGTGATTACCTTGGGGGAGCGGAACTCATCTTT.

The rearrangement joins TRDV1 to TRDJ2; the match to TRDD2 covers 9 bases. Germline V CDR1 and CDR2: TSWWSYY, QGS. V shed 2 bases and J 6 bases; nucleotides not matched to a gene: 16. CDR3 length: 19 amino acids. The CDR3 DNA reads TGTGCTCTTGGGGAAAACCCGCCTTCCTACGGATACTCGGCAGCACAACTCTTCTTT. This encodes CALGENPPSYGYSAAQLFF.

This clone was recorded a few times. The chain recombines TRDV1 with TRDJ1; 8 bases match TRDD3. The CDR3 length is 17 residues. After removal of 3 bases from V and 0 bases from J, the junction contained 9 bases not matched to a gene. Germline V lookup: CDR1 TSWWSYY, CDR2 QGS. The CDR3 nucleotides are TGTGCTCTTGGGGAGCGGGGATACCCGGTCTACACCGATAAACTCATCTTT. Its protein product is CALGERGYPVYTDKLIF.

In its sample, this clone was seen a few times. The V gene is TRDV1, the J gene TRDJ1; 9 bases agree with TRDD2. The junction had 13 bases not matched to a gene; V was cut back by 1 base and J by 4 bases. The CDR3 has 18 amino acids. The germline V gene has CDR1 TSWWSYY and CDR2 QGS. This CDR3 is CALGEPPSYCHGGDKLIF. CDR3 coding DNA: TGTGCTCTTGGGGAACCCCCTTCCTACTGCCACGGGGGCGATAAACTCATCTTT.

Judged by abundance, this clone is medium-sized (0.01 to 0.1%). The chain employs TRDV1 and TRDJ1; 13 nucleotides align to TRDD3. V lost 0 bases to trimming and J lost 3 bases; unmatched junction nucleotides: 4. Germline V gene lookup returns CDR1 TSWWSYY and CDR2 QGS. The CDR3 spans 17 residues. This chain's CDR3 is CALGELYWGIRADKLIF. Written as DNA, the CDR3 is TGTGCTCTTGGGGAACTATACTGGGGGATACGCGCCGATAAACTCATCTTT.

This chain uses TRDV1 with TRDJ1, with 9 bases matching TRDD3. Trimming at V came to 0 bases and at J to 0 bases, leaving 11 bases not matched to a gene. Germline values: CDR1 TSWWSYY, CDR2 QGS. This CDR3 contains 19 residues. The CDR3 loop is CALGELARGIPTYTDKLIF. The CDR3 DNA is TGTGCTCTTGGGGAACTAGCCCGGGGGATACCAACCTACACCGATAAACTCATCTTT.

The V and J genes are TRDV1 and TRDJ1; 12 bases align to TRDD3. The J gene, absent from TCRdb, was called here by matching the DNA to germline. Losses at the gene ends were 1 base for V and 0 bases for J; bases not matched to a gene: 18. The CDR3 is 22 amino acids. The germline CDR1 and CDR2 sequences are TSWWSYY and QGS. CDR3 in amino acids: CALGEPSSWGIRWEMYTDKLIF. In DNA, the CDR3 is TGTGCTCTTGGGGAACCGTCTTCCTGGGGGATACGCTGGGAAATGTACACCGATAAACTCATCTTT.

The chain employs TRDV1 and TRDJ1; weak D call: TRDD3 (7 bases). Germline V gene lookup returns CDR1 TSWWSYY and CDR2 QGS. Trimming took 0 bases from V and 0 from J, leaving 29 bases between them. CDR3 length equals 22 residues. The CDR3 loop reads CALGELINGSYVFWGDTDKLIF. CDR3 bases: TGTGCTCTTGGGGAACTGATAAATGGCTCCTACGTTTTCTGGGGGGACACCGATAAACTCATCTTT.

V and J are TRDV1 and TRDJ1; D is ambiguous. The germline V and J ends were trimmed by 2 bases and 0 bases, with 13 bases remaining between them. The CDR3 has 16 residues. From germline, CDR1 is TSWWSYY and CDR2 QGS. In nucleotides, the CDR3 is TGTGCTCTTGGGGAAGGGTATCCCTCCTACACCGATAAACTCATCTTT. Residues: CALGEGYPSYTDKLIF.

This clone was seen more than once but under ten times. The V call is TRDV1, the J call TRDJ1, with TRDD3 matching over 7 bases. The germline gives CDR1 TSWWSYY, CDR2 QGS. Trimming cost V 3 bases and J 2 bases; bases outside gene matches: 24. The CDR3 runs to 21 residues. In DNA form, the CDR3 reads TGTGCTCTTGGGGAGGCTGGCGTGGCGCATCCGGAACTGGGGTGTACCGATAAACTCATCTTT. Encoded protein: CALGEAGVAHPELGCTDKLIF.

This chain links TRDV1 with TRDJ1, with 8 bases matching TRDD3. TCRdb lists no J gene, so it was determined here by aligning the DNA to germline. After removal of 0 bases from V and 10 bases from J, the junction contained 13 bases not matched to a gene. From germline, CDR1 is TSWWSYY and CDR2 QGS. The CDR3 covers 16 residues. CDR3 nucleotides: TGTGCTCTTGGGGAACTTTCTACCCGGGGGATAAGACCACTCATCTTT. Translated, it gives CALGELSTRGIRPLIF.

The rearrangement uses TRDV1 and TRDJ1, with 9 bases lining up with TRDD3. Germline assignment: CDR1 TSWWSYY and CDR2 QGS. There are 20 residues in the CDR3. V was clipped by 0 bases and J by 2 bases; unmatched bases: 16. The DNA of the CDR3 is TGTGCTCTTGGGGAACTAGTGGCTACCGGGGATACGCCAAGAACCGATAAACTCATCTTT. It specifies CALGELVATGDTPRTDKLIF.

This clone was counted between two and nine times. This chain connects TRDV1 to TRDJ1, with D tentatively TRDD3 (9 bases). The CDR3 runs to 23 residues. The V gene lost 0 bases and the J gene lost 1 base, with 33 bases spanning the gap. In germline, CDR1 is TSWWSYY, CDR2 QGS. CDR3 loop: CALGELGFLPFTGGPYLTDKLIF. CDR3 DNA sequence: TGTGCTCTTGGGGAACTAGGCTTCCTACCTTTTACTGGGGGACCTTACCTCACCGATAAACTCATCTTT.

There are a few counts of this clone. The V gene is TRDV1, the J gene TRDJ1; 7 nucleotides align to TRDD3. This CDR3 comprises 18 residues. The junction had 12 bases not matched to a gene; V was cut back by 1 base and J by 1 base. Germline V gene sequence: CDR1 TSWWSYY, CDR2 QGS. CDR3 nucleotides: TGTGCTCTTGGGGAACCAGTCCCCTACTGGGGACTCACCGATAAACTCATCTTT. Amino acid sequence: CALGEPVPYWGLTDKLIF.

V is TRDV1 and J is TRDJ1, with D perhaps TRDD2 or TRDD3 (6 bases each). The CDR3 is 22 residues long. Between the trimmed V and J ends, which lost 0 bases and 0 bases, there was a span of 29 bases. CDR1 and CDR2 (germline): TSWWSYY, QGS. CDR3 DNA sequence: TGTGCTCTTGGGGAACTAATTTACCCTCCTACGTCGGTGGGGGTCCACACCGATAAACTCATCTTT. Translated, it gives CALGELIYPPTSVGVHTDKLIF.